There are a few counts of the clone carrying this T cell receptor beta chain. Its antigen is still unknown. TCRdb ran MiXCR on the RACE reads and lists one entry per CDR3 protein. The table shows more than 90,000 distinct CDR3 sequences, with roughly an eighth occurring only once. This sample was included in a study of human T cells and chemical hapten exposure. About the research overall: Sensitization applied 2% DPC to roughly 2 cm by roughly 2 cm of upper inner arm skin. The study, taken as a whole, reports: Compared to controls, expanded TCRs made significantly more large clusters of similar CDR3s. No change in TCRs above 1 in 1000 frequency was produced by DPC sensitization. Patch test score was positively correlated with the counts of TCRs that had expanded at PT1.

Time point reported: patch test 2, 6 weeks after DPC sensitization. Treatment defined: therapeutic diphenylcyclopropenone sensitization with weekly scalp DPC. V trimming: 0 bases; J trimming: 2 bases; junction bases outside the gene matches: 7. This CDR3 has 16 amino acids. CDR1 and CDR2 (germline): MGHRA, YSYEKL. The specimen was whole blood, collected in connection with sensitization to the hapten diphenylcyclopropenone (DPC). V gene TRBV4-1 combines with J gene TRBJ2-7; TRBD1 matches 7 bases. This TCR came from a woman in her thirties or forties with alopecia areata. Some clones in this sample may be carry-over from other donors' samples. The CDR3 loop reads CASSQDPTGSPYEQYF. CDR3 DNA: TGCGCCAGCAGCCAAGATCCGACAGGGAGCCCCTACGAGCAGTACTTC.